The 30 T cell receptor beta chains in this list originate from one sample, sequenced in a study of blood T cell repertoires in COVID-19. Clones were read by immunoSEQ multiplex PCR, and TCRdb kept only the in-frame ones, dropping some. There are around 250,000 clones in the sample; approximately 84% occur only once, and about 4.2% lies in the top ten. Source material: peripheral blood. All receptors come from a man aged 50 or older with active or convalescent COVID-19.

This chain links TRBV29-1 with TRBJ1-1; weak D call: TRBD1 (5 bases). From germline, CDR1 is SQVTM and CDR2 ANQGSEA. The CDR3 covers 15 residues. V was cut by 5 bases and J by 2 bases, with 18 bases left in between. The CDR3 loop reads CSVHLRQRLNTEAFF. The CDR3 nucleotides are TGCAGCGTTCACCTTCGACAGCGATTAAACACTGAAGCTTTCTTT.

V and J are TRBV6-5 and TRBJ2-5; 11 positions agree with TRBD2. The CDR3 runs 15 residues. With V trimmed by 10 bases and J by 4 bases, 11 bases remained unmatched. CDR1 and CDR2 (germline): MNHEY, SVGAGI. The CDR3 region is CATRSSGGVRETQYF. The CDR3 region has the DNA TGTGCCACCAGGAGTAGCGGGGGGGTACGAGAGACCCAGTACTTC.

The rearrangement links TRBV5-1 to TRBJ2-3; TRBD2 matches 12 bases. CDR3 length: 15 residues. The V and J ends lost 4 bases and 1 base, in that order; junction bases with no gene match: 1. CDR1 SGHRS and CDR2 YFSETQ come from the germline V gene. The CDR3 region has the DNA TGCGCCAGCAGCGGACTAGCGGGGCGCACAGATACGCAGTATTTT. Amino acids: CASSGLAGRTDTQYF.

The chain joins TRBV7-2 to TRBJ2-4, with D uncertain. Trimming removed 1 base from V and 9 bases from J, with 13 bases in between. The CDR3 runs 14 residues. CDR1 SGHTA and CDR2 FQGNSA come from the germline V gene. CDR3 sequence: CASSLVPDSGIQYF. CDR3 in DNA: TGTGCCAGCAGCTTAGTACCCGACTCCGGCATTCAGTACTTC.

This clone was seen once. The CDR3 region has the DNA TGTGCCAGCAGCTTTCCGTTGGGCGTAGGAGCTTTCTTT. Amino acid sequence: CASSFPLGVGAFF. The chain uses TRBV5-6 and TRBJ1-1; D remains unclear. The CDR3 extends over 13 amino acids. V was cut by 2 bases and J by 10 bases, with 15 bases left in between. Germline V gives CDR1 SGHDT, CDR2 YYEEEE.

This clone was recorded a few times. The V call is TRBV10-3, the J call TRBJ1-6, with 7 bases fitting TRBD1. Trimming at V came to 3 bases and at J to 5 bases, leaving 10 bases not matched to a gene. Germline-derived CDR1 and CDR2 are ENHRY and SYGVKD. The CDR3 sequence is 17 residues long. The CDR3 DNA reads TGTGCCATCAGTGACCGAGGGCGACAGGGAGATAATTCACCCCTCCACTTT. Its translation: CAISDRGRQGDNSPLHF.

V usage is TRBV3-1 (or the pseudogene TRBV3-2) and J usage is TRBJ2-5; the match to TRBD2 covers 9 bases. Germline V CDR1 and CDR2: LGHDT, YNNKEL (reference sequence). V lost 4 bases to trimming and J lost 5 bases; unmatched junction nucleotides: 14. This CDR3 contains 17 residues. The DNA for the CDR3 is TGTGCCAGCAGCCCCACCGGGGCGGGGGGGCCGAGGGAGACCCAGTACTTC. This translates into CASSPTGAGGPRETQYF.

This clone was counted only a few times. The DNA of the CDR3 is TGTGCCATCAGTGAGTGGTCTAGCGGAGTCGGCACAGATACGCAGTATTTT. Protein sequence: CAISEWSSGVGTDTQYF. J is TRBJ2-3 and V is TRBV10-3; TRBD2 matches 7 bases. J was trimmed by 1 base and V by 1 base; bases with no gene match: 8. This CDR3 contains 17 residues. Germline loops: CDR1 ENHRY, CDR2 SYGVKD.

CDR3 loop: CSAGVGQGREKLFF. The CDR3 nucleotides are TGCAGCGCCGGTGTAGGGCAGGGCAGGGAAAAACTGTTTTTT. J is TRBJ1-4 and V is TRBV29-1; weak D call: TRBD1 (5 bases). CDR1 is SQVTM, CDR2 ANQGSEA, per germline. The CDR3 loop spans 14 amino acids. V was trimmed by 7 bases and J by 8 bases, leaving 20 bases between them.

This chain joins TRBV7-2 and TRBJ1-1, with D maybe TRBD1 (6 bases). Germline values: CDR1 SGHTA, CDR2 FQGNSA. Trimming removed 5 bases from V and 9 bases from J, with 13 bases in between. This CDR3 spans 12 amino acids. The CDR3 nucleotides are TGTGCCAGCAGCCAGGGGAACTTTCAAGCTTTCTTT. This encodes CASSQGNFQAFF.

This sequence joins TRBV11-3 and TRBJ2-2; a possible D gene is TRBD1 (7 bases). Germline V lookup: CDR1 SGHNT, CDR2 YENEEA. The ends were cut back, 2 bases at V and 6 bases at J, with 13 bases in the middle. There are 15 residues in the CDR3. The CDR3 nucleotides are TGTGCCAGCAGCTTAAGGAGGGGGCTGGCCGGGGAGCTGTTTTTT. Translated, it gives CASSLRRGLAGELFF.

The J gene is TRBJ2-1, the V gene TRBV2; 7 nucleotides match TRBD1. V was pared by 1 base and J by 0 bases, with 3 bases of the junction left unmatched. CDR3 length equals 16 residues. Germline-derived CDR1 and CDR2 are SNHLY and FYNNEI. The CDR3 here is CASSEVRGLSYNEQFF. DNA of the CDR3: TGTGCCAGCAGTGAAGTTAGGGGGCTCTCCTACAATGAGCAGTTCTTC.

Note on this clone: A junction end diverges from the germline sequence, so it may reflect a read error. The rearrangement joins TRBV5-3 to TRBJ1-1; possible D gene TRBD1, 5 bases. TRBV5-3 is noted as an ORF with a role that remains uncertain. This CDR3 spans 15 amino acids. CDR3 protein: CARSLESATEAEAFF. The CDR3 DNA reads TGTGCCAGAAGTTTGGAATCCGCGACAGAAGCTGAAGCTTTCTTT.

This chain uses TRBV5-1 with TRBJ2-7; maybe TRBD1 (5 bases). CDR3 length: 13 residues. Germline V gives CDR1 SGHRS, CDR2 YFSETQ. V dropped 4 bases and J dropped 3 bases, with 11 bases sitting between them. CDR3 protein: CASSMTTGYEQYF. In DNA, the CDR3 is TGCGCCAGCAGCATGACCACAGGCTACGAGCAGTACTTC.

This chain uses TRBV24-1 with TRBJ2-1; 9 bases are a match to TRBD1. Germline CDR1 is KGHDR and CDR2 is SFDVKD. The CDR3 has 18 residues. V gave up 0 bases and J gave up 7 bases; unmatched junction bases: 12. CDR3 sequence reads: CATSDLGGTGQGVNEQFF. CDR3 coding DNA: TGTGCCACCAGTGATTTGGGGGGCACGGGACAGGGCGTTAATGAGCAGTTCTTC.

V usage is TRBV7-3 and J usage is TRBJ1-2, with 7 bases fitting TRBD1. Germline loops: CDR1 SGHTA, CDR2 FQGTGA. The trim removed 3 bases at V and 11 bases at J, leaving 6 bases unmatched. The CDR3 is 12 amino acids. CDR3 amino acids: CASSFGQGVYTF. CDR3 nucleotides: TGTGCCAGCAGCTTCGGCCAGGGGGTATACACCTTC.

The chain has TRBV28 and TRBJ2-7, with 7 bases fitting TRBD1. Germline V CDR1 and CDR2: MDHEN, SYDVKM. J gave up 2 bases and V 7 bases, and 17 bases lay outside the gene matches. This CDR3 has 17 residues. CDR3 DNA: TGTGCCAGCACCCCCCCGGTGACAGGGTACCAAGCCTACGAGCAGTACTTC. Translating gives CASTPPVTGYQAYEQYF. Supplemented by reference TRBV28 and TRBJ2-7, the full variable domain reads DVKVTQSSRYLVKRTGEKVFLECVQDMDHENMFWYRQDPGLGLRLIYFSYDVKMKEKGDIPEGYSVSREKKERFSLILESASTNQTSMYLCASTPPVTGYQAYEQYFGPGTRLTVT.

This chain connects TRBV7-9 to TRBJ2-1, with D perhaps matching TRBD1 (5 bases). Germline-derived CDR1 and CDR2 are SEHNR and FQNEAQ (reference sequence). The CDR3 covers 14 residues. V gave up 4 bases and J gave up 4 bases, with 11 bases separating them. The CDR3 DNA reads TGTGCCAGCAGCTCGGACACGGATTACAATGAGCAGTTCTTC. Translating gives CASSSDTDYNEQFF.

The rearrangement uses TRBV18 and TRBJ2-1, with 8 bases matching TRBD2. CDR1 is KGHSH and CDR2 is LQKENI in the germline V gene. Trimming took 6 bases from V and 2 from J; bases not matched to a gene: 9. This CDR3 region has 16 residues. This CDR3 is CASSHPDSGAYNEQFF. CDR3 coding DNA: TGTGCCAGCTCTCACCCAGATAGCGGGGCCTACAATGAGCAGTTCTTC.

The V and J genes are TRBV10-3 and TRBJ2-3, with D maybe TRBD1 (6 bases). V was pared by 6 bases and J by 2 bases, with 12 bases between. The germline CDR1 and CDR2 sequences are ENHRY and SYGVKD. CDR3 length: 14 amino acids. CDR3 region: CAIRPGQLTDTQYF. In nucleotides, the CDR3 is TGTGCCATCAGACCGGGACAACTCACAGATACGCAGTATTTT.

This clone was observed once. CDR3 region: CASSPQGFGANVLTF. CDR3 nucleotide sequence: TGTGCCAGCAGCCCGCAGGGGTTTGGGGCCAACGTCCTGACTTTC. The chain employs TRBV7-2 and TRBJ2-6; D perhaps matches TRBD1 (6 bases). Germline V gene lookup returns CDR1 SGHTA and CDR2 FQGNSA. This CDR3 has 15 residues. The germline V and J ends were trimmed by 5 bases and 3 bases, with 11 bases remaining between them.

The rearrangement joins TRBV4-1 to TRBJ1-4; maybe TRBD1 (5 bases). V was pared by 1 base and J by 5 bases, with 8 bases between. The CDR3 loop spans 14 amino acids. Germline V CDR1 and CDR2: MGHRA, YSYEKL. Here the CDR3 reads CASSQAGYNEKLFF. The DNA for the CDR3 is TGCGCCAGCAGCCAAGCAGGGTACAATGAAAAACTGTTTTTT.

This chain links TRBV7-2 with TRBJ1-6, with D perhaps TRBD1 (6 bases). The CDR3 has 17 amino acids. The ends were cut back, 3 bases at V and 4 bases at J, with 16 bases in the middle. Germline-derived CDR1 and CDR2 are SGHTA and FQGNSA. The CDR3 DNA reads as TGTGCCAGCAGCTTGGGGCAGGGGAGTCTTTATAATTCACCCCTCCACTTT. Translation: CASSLGQGSLYNSPLHF.

The chain recombines TRBV7-6 with TRBJ2-7; TRBD2 aligns across 7 bases. V was clipped by 0 bases and J by 0 bases; unmatched bases: 5. This CDR3 comprises 16 residues. Germline loops: CDR1 SGHVS, CDR2 FNYEAQ. This CDR3 reads CASSLAMRGSSYEQYF. The CDR3 DNA reads TGTGCCAGCAGCTTAGCGATGCGGGGGAGCTCCTACGAGCAGTACTTC.

The CDR3 sequence is CASILRAGTSGGRSYNEQFF. The CDR3 DNA reads as TGTGCCAGCATTCTTCGAGCCGGGACTAGCGGGGGGCGCTCCTACAATGAGCAGTTCTTC. The chain carries TRBV2 and TRBJ2-1, with 15 bases fitting TRBD2. V dropped 7 bases and J dropped 0; count of bases not matched to a gene: 13. Per the germline V gene, CDR1 is SNHLY and CDR2 is FYNNEI. CDR3 length: 20 residues.

The chain carries TRBV19 and TRBJ1-5; TRBD1 matches at 12 bases. CDR1 is LNHDA, CDR2 SQIVND, per germline (reference sequence). The V gene end was trimmed by 5 bases and the J gene end by 6 bases; junction bases not matched to a gene: 2. The CDR3 runs 14 residues. CDR3 protein: CASSGTGGSQPQHF. The CDR3 nucleotides read TGTGCCAGTAGTGGGACAGGGGGCTCTCAGCCCCAGCATTTT.

V gene TRBV7-2 combines with J gene TRBJ2-2; D is possibly TRBD2 (5 bases). Germline values: CDR1 SGHTA, CDR2 FQGNSA. V shed 8 bases and J shed 3 bases, with 7 bases lying between them. This CDR3 has 12 residues. The CDR3 DNA reads as TGTGCCAGCCCGAGGGACACCGGGGAGCTGTTTTTT. Translated, it gives CASPRDTGELFF.

The CDR3 loop is CASSEGSLKGGPYEQFF. The CDR3, as DNA: TGTGCCAGCAGTGAAGGCTCCCTAAAGGGGGGGCCCTATGAGCAGTTCTTC. The rearrangement joins TRBV6-1 to TRBJ2-1; weak D call: TRBD2 (7 bases). The V and J ends lost 1 base and 8 bases respectively, with 21 bases between them. This CDR3 comprises 17 residues. Germline assignment: CDR1 MNHNS and CDR2 SASEGT.

The CDR3 region has the DNA TGTGCCAGCAGTCAAGACTTTCCGGGACTAGCGGGGGGAACCGCGCGGGAGCAGTTCTTC. Its translation is CASSQDFPGLAGGTAREQFF. This rearrangement joins TRBV27 to TRBJ2-1, with 15 bases matching TRBD2. Germline V lookup: CDR1 MNHEY, CDR2 SMNVEV (reference sequence). The trim removed 5 bases at V and 10 bases at J, leaving 21 bases unmatched. The CDR3 is 20 residues long.

The J gene is TRBJ1-6, the V gene TRBV19, with 7 bases fitting TRBD1. The CDR3 is 15 residues long. V trimming: 4 bases; J trimming: 9 bases; junction bases outside the gene matches: 9. CDR1 is LNHDA and CDR2 is SQIVND in the germline V gene (reference sequence). CDR3: CASSTSQGISSPLHF. CDR3 nucleotide sequence: TGTGCCAGTAGTACTTCACAGGGGATAAGTTCACCCCTCCACTTT.